This is a list of T cell receptor beta chains from one sample in a study of shared T cell receptors in the human thymus. Using immunoSEQ multiplex PCR, the repertoire was profiled, and TCRdb retains in-frame clones only, with some absent. Of some 720,000 clones detected, 88% appear once; the ten largest clones hold 0.0095% to 0.013%. These data were also filed under a second study, of human thymus T cells.

The source material was thymocytes. All receptors derive from a boy less than two years old with a congenital heart defect. Both conserved end residues are part of each CDR3. A D gene is named only where the DNA matches it firmly. Clone size is not always given. Where it is, it says once, few, many or a class for expanded clones.

CDR3: CASSVESSEPGELFF
DNA: TGTGCCAGCAGCGTAGAGAGTAGCGAACCTGGGGAGCTGTTTTTT
J: TRBJ2-2
V: TRBV9
D: -
size: -

CDR3: CASSPGTSAYRGSYNEQFF
DNA: TGTGCCAGCAGTCCCGGGACTAGCGCATATCGGGGCTCCTACAATGAGCAGTTCTTC
J: TRBJ2-1
V: TRBV5-4
D: TRBD2
size: -

CDR3: CASSLCPGTVRAEAFF
DNA: TGTGCCAGCAGTTTATGCCCCGGGACTGTCAGGGCCGAAGCTTTCTTT
J: TRBJ1-1
V: TRBV27
D: -
size: -

CDR3: CASSIGERQPQHF
DNA: TGTGCCAGTAGTATAGGGGAGCGGCAGCCCCAGCATTTT
J: TRBJ1-5
V: TRBV19
D: -
size: -

CDR3: CAWSVGQNTEAFF
DNA: TGTGCCTGGAGTGTCGGACAGAACACTGAAGCTTTCTTT
J: TRBJ1-1
V: TRBV30
D: -
size: once

CDR3: CASGLAGINEQFF
DNA: TGTGCCAGCGGACTAGCGGGTATCAATGAGCAGTTCTTC
J: TRBJ2-1
V: TRBV25-1
D: TRBD2
size: -

CDR3: CAISEAATEQYF
DNA: TGTGCCATCAGTGAGGCTGCTACCGAGCAGTACTTC
J: TRBJ2-7
V: TRBV10-3
D: -
size: -

CDR3: CSVEQGGTEAFF
DNA: TGCAGCGTTGAACAGGGTGGGACTGAAGCTTTCTTT
J: TRBJ1-1
V: TRBV29-1
D: -
size: -

CDR3: CASKDGGGEQYF
DNA: TGTGCCAGCAAGGATGGGGGAGGCGAGCAGTACTTC
J: TRBJ2-7
V: TRBV27
D: -
size: -

CDR3: CASSESVRVNEKLFF
DNA: TGCGCCAGCAGTGAGTCCGTCAGGGTTAATGAAAAACTGTTTTTT
J: TRBJ1-4
V: TRBV10-2
D: -
size: few

CDR3: CSADSKGTF
DNA: TGCAGTGCTGACAGTAAGGGCACCTTC
J: TRBJ1-2
V: TRBV20-1
D: -
size: -

CDR3: CASSSPGQGILREQYF
DNA: TGCGCCAGCAGTTCCCCGGGACAGGGGATCCTAAGGGAGCAGTACTTC
J: TRBJ2-7
V: TRBV5-1
D: TRBD1
size: -

CDR3: CASSSLPRGNGYGYTF
DNA: TGTGCCAGCAGCTCCTTGCCTAGGGGGAATGGGTATGGCTACACCTTC
J: TRBJ1-2
V: TRBV28
D: -
size: -

CDR3: CASSLSGGWGVNEQFF
DNA: TGTGCCAGCAGCTTGTCGGGGGGCTGGGGGGTCAATGAGCAGTTCTTC
J: TRBJ2-1
V: TRBV5-6
D: -
size: -

CDR3: CASITSEGWTGRSNQPQHF
DNA: TGTGCCAGCATTACCTCCGAAGGGTGGACAGGGAGGAGCAATCAGCCCCAGCATTTT
J: TRBJ1-5
V: TRBV28
D: TRBD1
size: -

CDR3: CASSTLARETQYF
DNA: TGTGCCAGCAGTACACTAGCGAGAGAGACCCAGTACTTC
J: TRBJ2-5
V: TRBV6-1
D: TRBD2
size: -

CDR3: CASTQGRGRSNNDEQFF
DNA: TGTGCCAGCACCCAGGGCAGGGGGCGCAGTAACAATGATGAGCAGTTCTTC
J: TRBJ2-1
V: TRBV9
D: TRBD1
size: once

CDR3: CASSGTSGRAFERNIQYF
DNA: TGCGCCAGCAGCGGGACTAGCGGGAGGGCCTTTGAAAGAAACATTCAGTACTTC
J: TRBJ2-4
V: TRBV5-1
D: TRBD2
size: -

CDR3: CASSGGRERESYEQFF
DNA: TGTGCCAGCAGTGGGGGGCGAGAGCGGGAGAGTTATGAGCAGTTCTTC
J: TRBJ2-1
V: TRBV2
D: TRBD2
size: -

CDR3: CASSLVRLRGNEQFF
DNA: TGTGCCAGCAGTTTAGTGAGACTGCGGGGTAATGAGCAGTTCTTC
J: TRBJ2-1
V: TRBV27
D: -
size: -

CDR3: CASSEMNSGGDTQYF
DNA: TGTGCCAGCAGTGAAATGAATAGCGGAGGGGATACGCAGTATTTT
J: TRBJ2-3
V: TRBV6-4
D: -
size: -

CDR3: CASSQGLAGGRYQETQYF
DNA: TGCGCCAGCAGCCAAGGACTAGCGGGAGGAAGATACCAAGAGACCCAGTACTTC
J: TRBJ2-5
V: TRBV4-3
D: TRBD2
size: -

CDR3: CASSIDTDSQETQYF
DNA: TGTGCCAGCAGTATCGACACGGACAGTCAAGAGACCCAGTACTTC
J: TRBJ2-5
V: TRBV6-5
D: -
size: once

CDR3: CASSWAGGTGANVLTF
DNA: TGTGCCAGCAGTTGGGCGGGAGGGACTGGGGCCAACGTCCTGACTTTC
J: TRBJ2-6
V: TRBV27
D: TRBD2
size: -

CDR3: CATTTPDVDMNTEAFF
DNA: TGTGCCACCACCACTCCGGATGTGGACATGAACACTGAAGCTTTCTTT
J: TRBJ1-1
V: TRBV5-4
D: -
size: -

CDR3: CASSHEPGHNYGYTF
DNA: TGCGCCAGCAGCCATGAACCGGGACACAACTATGGCTACACCTTC
J: TRBJ1-2
V: TRBV4-1
D: -
size: few

CDR3: CASSRLAGGTDTQYF
DNA: TGTGCCAGCAGTCGACTAGCGGGAGGCACAGATACGCAGTATTTT
J: TRBJ2-3
V: TRBV2
D: TRBD2
size: -

CDR3: CASSQDPTHGVMNTEAFF
DNA: TGCGCCAGCAGCCAAGATCCGACCCACGGGGTCATGAACACTGAAGCTTTCTTT
J: TRBJ1-1
V: TRBV4-3
D: -
size: -

CDR3: CASSLGKWYGDTEAFF
DNA: TGTGCCAGCAGCTTAGGAAAGTGGTATGGAGACACTGAAGCTTTCTTT
J: TRBJ1-1
V: TRBV11-3
D: -
size: few

CDR3: CASSFGASGPYEQYF
DNA: TGTGCCAGCAGTTTCGGGGCTAGCGGACCCTACGAGCAGTACTTC
J: TRBJ2-7
V: TRBV28
D: TRBD2
size: few

CDR3: CASSQPTTTSGYTDTQYF
DNA: TGTGCCAGCAGCCAACCCACGACCACTAGCGGTTACACAGATACGCAGTATTTT
J: TRBJ2-3
V: TRBV4-2
D: TRBD2
size: once

CDR3: CASSPLAENNEQFF
DNA: TGTGCCAGTAGTCCTCTAGCGGAGAACAATGAGCAGTTCTTC
J: TRBJ2-1
V: TRBV19
D: TRBD2
size: -

CDR3: CARSLYETSEREQFF
DNA: TGTGCCAGAAGCTTGTACGAGACTAGTGAAAGGGAGCAGTTCTTC
J: TRBJ2-1
V: TRBV5-3
D: -
size: -

CDR3: CASSLGATREQYF
DNA: TGTGCCAGCAGTTTGGGGGCGACGCGGGAGCAGTACTTC
J: TRBJ2-7
V: TRBV28
D: -
size: -

CDR3: CASSYGGDRDYEQYF
DNA: TGTGCCAGCAGTTACGGAGGGGACAGGGACTACGAGCAGTACTTC
J: TRBJ2-7
V: TRBV6-5
D: TRBD1
size: -

CDR3: CAWTRVLYEQYF
DNA: TGTGCCTGGACCCGCGTCCTCTACGAGCAGTACTTC
J: TRBJ2-7
V: TRBV30
D: -
size: -

CDR3: CAWRRRLAEPGQDTQYF
DNA: TGTGCCTGGAGAAGACGACTAGCGGAGCCGGGTCAAGATACGCAGTATTTT
J: TRBJ2-3
V: TRBV30
D: TRBD2
size: -

CDR3: CASGNFAGGIGAFF
DNA: TGTGCTAGTGGTAATTTTGCAGGCGGGATAGGGGCTTTCTTT
J: TRBJ1-1
V: TRBV12-5
D: -
size: -

CDR3: CASSWQDRATEAFF
DNA: TGTGCCAGCAGTTGGCAGGACAGGGCCACTGAAGCTTTCTTT
J: TRBJ1-1
V: TRBV6-5
D: TRBD1
size: -

CDR3: CATPPGTQNTGELFF
DNA: TGTGCCACCCCGCCGGGGACACAGAACACCGGGGAGCTGTTTTTT
J: TRBJ2-2
V: TRBV6-4
D: -
size: -

CDR3: CASSPGDREDSKNIQYF
DNA: TGTGCCAGCAGCCCCGGGGACAGGGAGGACTCCAAAAACATTCAGTACTTC
J: TRBJ2-4
V: TRBV7-6
D: TRBD1
size: -

CDR3: CASCSDRSDGYTF
DNA: TGTGCCAGCTGCTCAGACAGGTCGGACGGCTACACCTTC
J: TRBJ1-2
V: TRBV6-6
D: -
size: -

CDR3: CASSVSGYGYTF
DNA: TGTGCCAGCAGTGTTAGCGGATATGGCTACACCTTC
J: TRBJ1-2
V: TRBV6-4
D: -
size: -

CDR3: CASSEYSSGGEQFF
DNA: TGTGCCAGCAGTGAATATTCCTCCGGTGGTGAGCAGTTCTTC
J: TRBJ2-1
V: TRBV25-1
D: -
size: -

CDR3: CASSLPQGRAFF
DNA: TGTGCCAGCAGTCTACCCCAGGGGAGAGCTTTCTTT
J: TRBJ1-1
V: TRBV27
D: -
size: once